Included here is one T cell receptor (beta chain) sequence, with context. No antigen is known for it. Per-nucleotide qualities are absent, and no much larger clonotype sits a single base away. The CDR3 contains 13 residues, cysteine and phenylalanine counted. Left in the record is the CDR3 DNA by itself, 39 bases read in frame from the first base. CDR1 MNHEY and CDR2 SVGAGI were looked up in the germline V gene. Ends trimmed: V by 7 bases, J by 4 bases; bases unmatched to a gene: 1. This specimen belongs to a study of blood T cell repertoires in COVID-19 (TCRdb year 2020). With regard to the full study: Samples from collaborators originated in the United States, Italy and Spain and spanned both the acute and convalescent phases of COVID-19. The repertoires were released in a freely available public database meant as a resource for research on the immune response to SARS-CoV-2. Subjects who had been exposed to COVID-19, were actively infected with it, or had recovered from it provided the deeply sampled blood TCRbeta repertoires that made up the dataset. The prospective study material was composed of cDNA or gDNA derived from T cells, B-cell-depleted T cells, or PBMCs. HLA class I and class II types, where available, came from metadata supplied by the sample provider rather than from assay-based typing. A de-identified subject ID, COVID-19 status, age in years and sex were almost always included in the sample metadata. Samples were obtained from the ongoing ImmuneRACE study (first 160 participants) and from some 1,300 subjects provided by 6 global collaborators.

The immunoSEQ Assay, a bias-controlled multiplex PCR, was used to amplify TCRbeta CDR3 regions from genomic DNA. The authors' pipeline ran thus. The number of nucleated cells in each sample was estimated by amplification of reference gene primers within the assay. Sequence reads were collapsed and filtered to measure the absolute abundance of every unique TCRbeta CDR3 rearrangement. For each sample, productive Simpson clonality was calculated by taking the square root of Simpson's diversity index across productive rearrangements. This immuneACCESS table, as held by TCRdb, lists in-frame sequences with V and J called but not all clones. Of the missing ones, under half trace to an unresolved V gene in checked studies; the others have no known cause. That table gives V, J and clone size, and the DNA gave D and trimming. This sample gives about 270,000 clones in total; approximately 85% of them show up just once. Jointly, the top ten make up approximately 11% of the sample.

Broader findings and caveats from the paper: The quantity of clinical and demographic metadata differed by source and by participant and was supplied without curation.

Collaborating institutions collected whole blood in K2EDTA tubes following their own protocols. For TCRbeta analysis, collaborators shipped samples in one of three forms: frozen whole blood, isolated PBMCs, or DNA extracted from either of those sample types. The sequence was obtained from a woman in her 70s with acute or convalescent COVID-19. Rearrangement joined TRBV6-5 to TRBJ2-3; 11 bases in between match TRBD2. The specimen was peripheral blood. At the DNA level, the sequence is TGTGCCAGCATTAGCGGGGGGGCAGATACGCAGTATTTT. Its protein is CASISGGADTQYF.